The clone carrying this TCR beta chain counts as medium-sized (0.01 to 0.1%). The sample carries other DNA sequences with the same CDR3. These data are taken from a study of shared clonotypes between healthy human individuals. The junction had 2 bases not matched to a gene; V was cut back by 0 bases and J by 4 bases. This CDR3 has 15 amino acids. The V gene's germline CDR1 is MRHNA and CDR2 SNTAGT. CD45RO-negative, CCR7-positively selected cells formed the naive CD8 fraction, excluding terminally differentiated effector memory CD45RA+ cells. Profiling relied on immunoSEQ multiplex PCR, and the TCRdb table lists in-frame clones only, not all of them. The sample contains some 740,000 clones, 80% to 95% of which appear only once.

This rearrangement joins TRBV6-4 to TRBJ2-3; 9 positions agree with TRBD1. Sequencing was done on a sample of naive CD8+ T cells sorted from blood. The sequence was collected from a man between 25 and 39 years old in good health. Written as DNA, the CDR3 is TGTGCCAGCAGTGACTCAACAGGGGGCCCAGATACGCAGTATTTT. Protein sequence: CASSDSTGGPDTQYF.